This T cell receptor (beta chain) emerged from a study of blood T cell repertoires in COVID-19. Germline CDR1 SEHNR, CDR2 FQNEAQ (reference sequence). The CDR3 covers 14 residues. Trimming left V 5 bases short and J 2 bases short, with 13 bases between. Here immunoSEQ multiplex PCR was the method, and the copy in TCRdb shows in-frame clones only, minus some. Among more than 250,000 clones listed, about nine tenths were seen once. Input material: PBMCs or T cells enriched from blood (not recorded which). The receptor was isolated from a woman younger than 35 who had recovered from COVID-19. The V and J genes are TRBV7-9 and TRBJ2-7, with D perhaps matching TRBD1 (5 bases). CDR3 nucleotides: TGTGCCAGCAGCCCCCCCGACAGCGCCTACGAGCAGTACTTC. Its protein product is CASSPPDSAYEQYF.